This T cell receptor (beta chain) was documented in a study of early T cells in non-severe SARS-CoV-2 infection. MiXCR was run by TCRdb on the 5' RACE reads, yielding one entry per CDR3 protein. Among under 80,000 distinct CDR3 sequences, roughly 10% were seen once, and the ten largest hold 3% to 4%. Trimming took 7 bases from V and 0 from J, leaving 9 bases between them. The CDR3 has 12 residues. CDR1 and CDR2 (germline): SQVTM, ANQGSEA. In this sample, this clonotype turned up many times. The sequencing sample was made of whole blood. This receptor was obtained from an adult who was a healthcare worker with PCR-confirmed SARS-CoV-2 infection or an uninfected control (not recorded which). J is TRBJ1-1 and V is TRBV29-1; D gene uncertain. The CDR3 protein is CSAGRMNTEAFF. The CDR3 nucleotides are TGCAGCGCCGGACGGATGAACACTGAAGCTTTCTTT.